This T cell receptor beta chain was recorded in a study of shared clonotypes between healthy human individuals. Germline V gene lookup returns CDR1 SGHDN and CDR2 FVKESK. Trimming left V 2 bases short and J 3 bases short, with 11 bases between. The CDR3 has 14 residues. The method was immunoSEQ multiplex PCR; TCRdb's version includes in-frame clones alone and lacks a portion of them. The sample records around 1.9 million clones, 85% to 95% being singletons. CD8 cells regarded as naive lacked CD45RO, were positively chosen for CCR7, and omitted terminally differentiated effector memory CD45RA+ cells. Each of the donors was a healthy adult who was HIV-negative and had not had a recent acute infection or vaccination.

Sequencing was carried out using naive CD8+ T cells from PBMCs. This rearrangement joins TRBV14 to TRBJ2-7; D assignment may be TRBD1 or TRBD2 (5 bases each). The source is a man aged 18 to 29 in good health. Some clones in this sample may be carry-over from other donors' samples. Written as DNA, the CDR3 is TGTGCCAGCAGCCAACTGCAGGGAGTCTACGAGCAGTACTTC. This encodes CASSQLQGVYEQYF.